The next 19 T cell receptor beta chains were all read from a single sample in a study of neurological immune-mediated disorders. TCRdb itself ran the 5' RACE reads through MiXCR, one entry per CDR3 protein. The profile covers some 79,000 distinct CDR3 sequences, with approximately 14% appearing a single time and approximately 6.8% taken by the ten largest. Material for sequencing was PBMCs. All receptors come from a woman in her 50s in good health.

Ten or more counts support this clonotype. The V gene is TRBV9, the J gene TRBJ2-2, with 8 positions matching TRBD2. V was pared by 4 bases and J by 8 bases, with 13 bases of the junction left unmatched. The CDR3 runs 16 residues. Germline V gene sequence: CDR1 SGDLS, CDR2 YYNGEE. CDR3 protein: CASSTRSGRGGGELFF. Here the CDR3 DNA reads TGTGCCAGCAGCACCCGAAGCGGGAGAGGGGGTGGGGAGCTGTTTTTT.

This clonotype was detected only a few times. The CDR3: CASRWDNEQFF. CDR3 coding DNA: TGTGCCAGCAGATGGGACAATGAGCAGTTCTTC. The chain is built from TRBV7-8 and TRBJ2-1; D unclear. CDR3 length equals 11 residues. V was cut by 6 bases and J by 5 bases, with 5 bases left in between. The germline CDR1 and CDR2 sequences are SGHVS and FQNEAQ. The full variable domain, rest sourced from reference TRBV7-8 and TRBJ2-1, is GAGVSQSPRYKVAKRGQDVALRCDPISGHVSLFWYQQALGQGPEFLTYFQNEAQLDKSGLPSDRFFAERPEGSVSTLKIQRTQQEDSAVYLCASRWDNEQFFGPGTRLTVL.

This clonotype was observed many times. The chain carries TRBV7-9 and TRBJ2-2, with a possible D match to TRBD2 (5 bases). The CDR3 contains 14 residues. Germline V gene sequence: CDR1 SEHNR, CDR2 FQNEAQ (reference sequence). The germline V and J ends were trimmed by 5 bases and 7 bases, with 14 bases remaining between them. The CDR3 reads CASSPGNLFGELFF. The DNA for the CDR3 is TGTGCCAGCAGCCCCGGGAATCTATTCGGGGAGCTGTTTTTT.

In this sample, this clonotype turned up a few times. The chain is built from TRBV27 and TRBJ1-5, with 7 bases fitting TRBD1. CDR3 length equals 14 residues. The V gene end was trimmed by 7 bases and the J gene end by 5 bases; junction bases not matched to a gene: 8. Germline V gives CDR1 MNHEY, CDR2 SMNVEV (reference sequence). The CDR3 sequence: CASTGGQRYQPQHF. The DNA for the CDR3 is TGTGCCAGCACGGGGGGACAGAGATATCAGCCCCAGCATTTT.

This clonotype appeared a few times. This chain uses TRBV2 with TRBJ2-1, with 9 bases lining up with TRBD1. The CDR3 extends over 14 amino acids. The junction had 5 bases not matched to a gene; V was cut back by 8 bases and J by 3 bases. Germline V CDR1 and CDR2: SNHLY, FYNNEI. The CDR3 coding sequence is TGTGCCAGCCGACGGGACAGGGACTACAATGAGCAGTTCTTC. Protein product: CASRRDRDYNEQFF.

The CDR3 nucleotides read TGCGCCAGCAGCTTGACCGGGACAGGGGTAGGCGAGACCCAGTACTTC. It codes for CASSLTGTGVGETQYF. The chain employs TRBV5-1 and TRBJ2-5, with 10 nucleotides matching TRBD1. Germline lookup yields CDR1 SGHRS and CDR2 YFSETQ. This CDR3 region has 16 residues. Trimming cost V 1 base and J 5 bases; bases outside gene matches: 8.

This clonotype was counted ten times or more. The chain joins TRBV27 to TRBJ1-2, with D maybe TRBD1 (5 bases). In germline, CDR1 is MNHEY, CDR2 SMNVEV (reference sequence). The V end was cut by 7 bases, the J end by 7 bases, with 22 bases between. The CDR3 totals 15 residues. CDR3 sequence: CASTPMIPPTVGYTF. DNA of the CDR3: TGTGCCAGCACCCCCATGATCCCGCCGACAGTTGGCTACACCTTC.

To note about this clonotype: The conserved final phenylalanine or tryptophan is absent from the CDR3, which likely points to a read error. CDR3 DNA sequence: TGCAGCGTCAGACAGGGCAATCAGCCCCAGTATTTG. It translates to CSVRQGNQPQYL. The V call is TRBV29-1, the J call TRBJ1-5, with 7 bases matching TRBD1. The better agreement between TRBJ2-3 and the DNA end casts doubt on the J call. Germline CDR1 and CDR2: SQVTM and ANQGSEA. The CDR3 spans 12 residues.

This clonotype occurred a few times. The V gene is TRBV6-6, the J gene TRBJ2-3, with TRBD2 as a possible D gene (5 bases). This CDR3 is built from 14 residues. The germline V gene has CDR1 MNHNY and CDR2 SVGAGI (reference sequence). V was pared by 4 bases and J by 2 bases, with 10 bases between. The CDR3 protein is CASSFGVHTDTQYF. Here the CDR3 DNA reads TGTGCCAGCAGTTTCGGGGTGCACACAGATACGCAGTATTTT.

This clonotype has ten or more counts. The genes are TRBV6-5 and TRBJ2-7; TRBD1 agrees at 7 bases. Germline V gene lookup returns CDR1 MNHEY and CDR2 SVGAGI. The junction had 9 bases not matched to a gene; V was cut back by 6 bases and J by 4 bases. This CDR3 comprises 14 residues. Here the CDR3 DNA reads TGTGCCAGCAGCAGACTGATACAGGGGTACGAGCAGTACTTC. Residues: CASSRLIQGYEQYF.

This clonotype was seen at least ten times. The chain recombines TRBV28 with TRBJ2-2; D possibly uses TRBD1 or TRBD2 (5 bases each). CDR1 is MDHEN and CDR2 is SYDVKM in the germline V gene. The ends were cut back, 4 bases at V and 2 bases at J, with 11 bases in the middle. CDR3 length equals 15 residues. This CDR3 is CASSWPRDNTGELFF. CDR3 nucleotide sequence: TGTGCCAGCAGTTGGCCCAGGGACAACACCGGGGAGCTGTTTTTT.

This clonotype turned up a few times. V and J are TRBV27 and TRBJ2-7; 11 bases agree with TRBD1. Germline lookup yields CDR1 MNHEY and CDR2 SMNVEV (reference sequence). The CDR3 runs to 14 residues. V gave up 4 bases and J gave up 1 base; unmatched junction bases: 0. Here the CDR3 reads CASSWDRGSYEQYF. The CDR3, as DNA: TGTGCCAGCAGTTGGGACAGGGGGTCCTACGAGCAGTACTTC.

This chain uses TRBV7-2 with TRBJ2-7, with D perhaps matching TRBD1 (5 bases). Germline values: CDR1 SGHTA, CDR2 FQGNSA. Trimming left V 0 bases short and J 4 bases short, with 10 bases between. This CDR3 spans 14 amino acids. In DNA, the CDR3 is TGTGCCAGCAGCTTAGCGGGCAGGGCTTACGAGCAGTACTTC. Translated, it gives CASSLAGRAYEQYF.

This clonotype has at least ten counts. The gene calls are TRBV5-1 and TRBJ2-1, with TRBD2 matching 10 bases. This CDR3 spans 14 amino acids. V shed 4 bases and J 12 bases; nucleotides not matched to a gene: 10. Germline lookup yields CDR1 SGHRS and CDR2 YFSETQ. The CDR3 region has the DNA TGCGCCAGCAGCCTAGCGGGAGCGGAGGCGTTGCAGTTCTTC. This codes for CASSLAGAEALQFF.

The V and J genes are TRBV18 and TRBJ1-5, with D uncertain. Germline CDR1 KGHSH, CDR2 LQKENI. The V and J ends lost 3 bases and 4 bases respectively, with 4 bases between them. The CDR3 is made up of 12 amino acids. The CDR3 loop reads CASSPENQPQHF. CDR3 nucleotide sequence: TGTGCCAGCTCACCGGAAAATCAGCCCCAGCATTTT. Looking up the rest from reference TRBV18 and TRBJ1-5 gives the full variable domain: NAGVMQNPRHLVRRRGQEARLRCSPMKGHSHVYWYRQLPEEGLKFMVYLQKENIIDESGMPKERFSAEFPKEGPSILRIQQVVRGDSAAYFCASSPENQPQHFGDGTRLSIL.

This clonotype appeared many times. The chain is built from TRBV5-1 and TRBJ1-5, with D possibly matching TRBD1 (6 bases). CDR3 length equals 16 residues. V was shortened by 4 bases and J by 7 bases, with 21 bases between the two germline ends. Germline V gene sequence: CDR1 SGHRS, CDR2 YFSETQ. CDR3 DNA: TGCGCCAGCAGCGGCAGGGGCCTGGTCCTAACACAGCCCCAGCATTTT. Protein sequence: CASSGRGLVLTQPQHF.

CDR3 sequence (DNA): TGCGCCAGCAGCTCTACCGTGACAGCTTCCTACAATGAGCAGTTCTTC. Amino acids: CASSSTVTASYNEQFF. V is TRBV5-1 and J is TRBJ2-1, with a weak D call TRBD1 (5 bases). Per germline, CDR1 SGHRS and CDR2 YFSETQ. V shed 3 bases and J shed 1 base, with 14 bases lying between them. There are 16 residues in the CDR3.

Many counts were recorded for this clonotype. CDR3 loop: CASSSRGSAGGELFF. The DNA for the CDR3 is TGTGCCAGCAGCTCCCGCGGGAGCGCTGGCGGGGAGCTGTTTTTT. The chain has TRBV7-3 and TRBJ2-2; 7 bases agree with TRBD2. The CDR3 is 15 amino acids. CDR1 and CDR2 from the germline V gene are SGHTA and FQGTGA. Unmatched junction bases numbered 9, after V lost 4 bases and J lost 7 bases.

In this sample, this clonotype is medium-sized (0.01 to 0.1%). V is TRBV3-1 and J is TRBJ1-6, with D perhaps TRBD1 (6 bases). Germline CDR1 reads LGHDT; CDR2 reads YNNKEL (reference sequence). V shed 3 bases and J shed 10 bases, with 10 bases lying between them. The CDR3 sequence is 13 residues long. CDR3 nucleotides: TGTGCCAGCAGCCATCCAGGGGACTCACCCCTCCACTTT. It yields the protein CASSHPGDSPLHF. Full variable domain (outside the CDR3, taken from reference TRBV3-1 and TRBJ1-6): DTAVSQTPKYLVTQMGNDKSIKCEQNLGHDTMYWYKQDSKKFLKIMFSYNNKELIINETVPNRFSPKSPDKAHLNLHINSLELGDSAVYFCASSHPGDSPLHFGNGTRLTVT.